This T cell receptor (beta chain) was captured by sequencing in a study of T cell responses to AZD1222 COVID-19 vaccine. The CDR3 runs to 15 residues. From germline, CDR1 is LNHNV and CDR2 YYDKDF (reference sequence). The germline V and J ends were trimmed by 3 bases and 4 bases, with 13 bases remaining between them. Findings of the study overall: At study baseline, merely five or six AZD1222 recipients were seropositive. Dominant at 160-218 and 743-854, vaccine-associated CD4 TCRs also spanned spike. Two doses of AZD1222 preceded a rise in Spike-specific TCR breadth and depth. Females outnumbered males among donors, who were mostly white British; clonal diversity was possibly underestimated.

Clones were read by immunoSEQ multiplex PCR, and TCRdb kept only the in-frame ones, dropping some. The sample holds about 150,000 clones, about nine tenths seen once. As regards this clone: The antigen remains unidentified.

Sample: peripheral blood, taken on day 0 of MenACWY control vaccination. This TCR derives from an adult in good health. J is TRBJ2-1 and V is TRBV15; no firm D call. The CDR3 nucleotides read TGTGCCACCAGCAGTGCCGCGGTGAAATACAATGAGCAGTTCTTC. Translating gives CATSSAAVKYNEQFF.